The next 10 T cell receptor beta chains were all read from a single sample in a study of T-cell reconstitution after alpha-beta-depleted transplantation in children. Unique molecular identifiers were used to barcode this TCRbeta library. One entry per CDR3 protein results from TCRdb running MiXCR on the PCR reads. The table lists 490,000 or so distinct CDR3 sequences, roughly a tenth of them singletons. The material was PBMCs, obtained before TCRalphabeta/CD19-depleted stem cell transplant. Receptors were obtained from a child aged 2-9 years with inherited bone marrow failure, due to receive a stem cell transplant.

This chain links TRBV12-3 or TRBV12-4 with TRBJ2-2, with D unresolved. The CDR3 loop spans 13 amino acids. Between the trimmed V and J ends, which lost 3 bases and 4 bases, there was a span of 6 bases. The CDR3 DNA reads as TGTGCCAGCAGTTTCACCCCCACCGGGGAGCTGTTTTTT. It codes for CASSFTPTGELFF.

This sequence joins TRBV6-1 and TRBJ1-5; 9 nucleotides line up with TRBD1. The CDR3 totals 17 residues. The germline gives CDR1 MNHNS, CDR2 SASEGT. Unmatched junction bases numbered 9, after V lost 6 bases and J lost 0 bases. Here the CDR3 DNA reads TGTGCCAGCAGACCAGACAGGGGGTCTTATAGCAATCAGCCCCAGCATTTT. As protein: CASRPDRGSYSNQPQHF.

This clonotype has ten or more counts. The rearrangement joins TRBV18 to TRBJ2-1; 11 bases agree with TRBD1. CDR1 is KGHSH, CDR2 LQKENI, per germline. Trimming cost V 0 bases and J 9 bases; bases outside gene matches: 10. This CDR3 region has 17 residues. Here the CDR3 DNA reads TGTGCCAGCTCACCACCAAGTCAAGGACAGGGGGCACGTGAGCAGTTCTTC. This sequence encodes CASSPPSQGQGAREQFF.

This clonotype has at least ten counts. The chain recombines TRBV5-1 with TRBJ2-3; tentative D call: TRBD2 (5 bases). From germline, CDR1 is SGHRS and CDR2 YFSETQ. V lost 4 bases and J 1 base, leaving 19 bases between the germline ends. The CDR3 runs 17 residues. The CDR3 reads CASSATLSALGTDTQYF. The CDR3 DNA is TGCGCCAGCAGCGCCACTCTTAGCGCTTTGGGCACAGATACGCAGTATTTT.

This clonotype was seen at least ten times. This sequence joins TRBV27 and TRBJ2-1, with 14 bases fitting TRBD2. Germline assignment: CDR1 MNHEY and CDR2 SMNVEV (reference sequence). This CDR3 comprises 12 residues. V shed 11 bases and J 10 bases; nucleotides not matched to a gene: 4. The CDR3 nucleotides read TGTGCCTCAGGACTAGCGGGAGGCGAGCAGTTCTTC. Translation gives CASGLAGGEQFF.

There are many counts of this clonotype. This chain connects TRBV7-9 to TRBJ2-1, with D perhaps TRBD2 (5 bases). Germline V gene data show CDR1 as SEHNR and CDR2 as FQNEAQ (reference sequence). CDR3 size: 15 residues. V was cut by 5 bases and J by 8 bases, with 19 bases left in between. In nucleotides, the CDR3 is TGTGCCAGCAGCCCGAACACGACTACAACCTATGAGCAGTTCTTC. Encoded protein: CASSPNTTTTYEQFF.

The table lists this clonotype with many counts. For the CDR3, the DNA is TGTGCCAGCAGATGGCAGGGGGCGAGTTACGAGCAGTACTTC. The encoded protein is CASRWQGASYEQYF. The gene calls are TRBV27 and TRBJ2-7; TRBD1 aligns across 8 bases. Germline V gene sequence: CDR1 MNHEY, CDR2 SMNVEV (reference sequence). This CDR3 contains 14 residues. V lost 6 bases and J lost 4; bases outside the gene matches: 8.

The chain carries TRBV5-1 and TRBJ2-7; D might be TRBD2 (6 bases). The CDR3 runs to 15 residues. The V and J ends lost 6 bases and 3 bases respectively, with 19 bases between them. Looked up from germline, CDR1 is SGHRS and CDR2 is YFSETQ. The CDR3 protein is CASNIWRDRRYEQYF. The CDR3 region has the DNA TGCGCCAGCAACATTTGGCGGGACCGCCGCTACGAGCAGTACTTC.

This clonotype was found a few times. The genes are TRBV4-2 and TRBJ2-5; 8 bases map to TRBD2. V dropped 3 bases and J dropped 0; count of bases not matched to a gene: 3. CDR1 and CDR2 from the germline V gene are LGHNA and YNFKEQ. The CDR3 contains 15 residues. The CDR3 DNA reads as TGTGCCAGCAGCCAGGCTAGCGGGCACCAAGAGACCCAGTACTTC. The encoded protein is CASSQASGHQETQYF.

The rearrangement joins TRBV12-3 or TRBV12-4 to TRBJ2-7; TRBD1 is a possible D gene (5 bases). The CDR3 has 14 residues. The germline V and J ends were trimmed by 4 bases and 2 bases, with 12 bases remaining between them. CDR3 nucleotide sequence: TGTGCCAGCAGTTACCAGGGCATGCCCTACGAGCAGTACTTC. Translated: CASSYQGMPYEQYF.